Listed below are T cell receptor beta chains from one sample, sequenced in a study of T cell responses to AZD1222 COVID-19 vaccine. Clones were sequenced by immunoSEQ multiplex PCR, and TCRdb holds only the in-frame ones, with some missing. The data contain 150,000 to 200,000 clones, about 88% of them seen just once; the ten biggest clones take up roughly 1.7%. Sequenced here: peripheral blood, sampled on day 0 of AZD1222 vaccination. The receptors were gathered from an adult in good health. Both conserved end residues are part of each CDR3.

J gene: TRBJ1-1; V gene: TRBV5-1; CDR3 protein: CASSSGQGETEAFF
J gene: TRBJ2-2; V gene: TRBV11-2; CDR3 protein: CASSRIPPGQGTGELFF
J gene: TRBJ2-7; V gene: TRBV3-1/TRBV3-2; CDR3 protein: CASSQDRLAGASYEQYF
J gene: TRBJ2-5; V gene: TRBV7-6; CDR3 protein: CASSYTGQETQYF
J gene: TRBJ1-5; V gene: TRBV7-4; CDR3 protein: CASSTRATDSNQPQHF
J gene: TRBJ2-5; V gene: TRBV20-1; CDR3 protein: CSASLGNQETQYF
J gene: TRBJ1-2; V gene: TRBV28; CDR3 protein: CASSLQNYGYTF
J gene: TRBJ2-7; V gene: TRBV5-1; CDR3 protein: CASRPGLAGIYEQYF
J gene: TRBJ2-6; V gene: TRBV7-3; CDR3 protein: CASSPKPTGLGSGANVLTF
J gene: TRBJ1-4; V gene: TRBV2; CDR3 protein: CASSEQGQALEKLFF